This T cell receptor (beta chain) was sequenced for a study of T cell clonality in common variable immunodeficiency. General study findings and limits: CVID subjects had higher TCRbeta clonality than healthy controls, most marked in about a third. In common variable immunodeficiency, TCR beta chains reportedly carried fewer deletions and N-nucleotide insertions.

CVID and control samples used equivalent genomic DNA input. Libraries were prepared by immunoSEQ multiplex PCR; TCRdb keeps only in-frame clonotypes and omits some of them. Captured here are under 45,000 clones, none seen once; the top ten comprise 3.5% to 4.5%. In this sample, this clone turned up many times. Its antigen is unidentified. The CDR3 extends 3 residues past the end of the read, so its final part is completed from the germline J gene. J lost 2 bases, V lost 8 bases, and 3 bases had no gene match. This CDR3 contains 14 residues. In germline, CDR1 is SEHNR, CDR2 FQNEAQ (reference sequence). This chain uses TRBV7-9 with TRBJ1-4; 9 nucleotides match TRBD1. The sample comprised peripheral blood mononuclear cells. The sequence was collected from a person between 18 and 75 years old in good health. The covered CDR3 bases are TGTGCCAGCCGGACAGGGGCCACTAATGAAAAA. This translates into CASRTGATNEK. The CDR3 reads in full as CASRTGATNEKLFF.